The rows below give T cell receptor beta chains drawn from one sample of a study of CD8 T cells in Susac syndrome. TCRdb re-called the immunoSEQ multiplex PCR reads with MiXCR, one entry per CDR3 protein. The sample holds 200,000 to 250,000 distinct CDR3 sequences, about 95% seen once. Specimen: CD4+ T cells from PBMCs. These receptors were obtained from a human donor with multiple sclerosis. CDR3s include the opening cysteine and the closing phenylalanine or tryptophan. Each record gives: J gene, clone size, V gene, D gene, CDR3 DNA, CDR3 protein. A D gene is named only where the DNA matches it firmly. Not every row has a clone size; where given, it reads once, few, many or a size class.

J: TRBJ2-5
size: .
V: TRBV27
D: .
DNA: TGTGCCAGCAGTCGCTCTACCACCGACCAAGAGACCCAGTACTTC
CDR3: CASSRSTTDQETQYF

J: TRBJ2-7
size: .
V: TRBV20-1
D: TRBD2
DNA: TGCAGTGCCACCCTAGCGGCTGCTGACTACGAGCAGTACTTC
CDR3: CSATLAAADYEQYF

J: TRBJ2-7
size: .
V: TRBV20-1
D: .
DNA: TGCAGTGCTAGAGATGACCGCTACGAGCAGTACTTC
CDR3: CSARDDRYEQYF

J: TRBJ2-6
size: few
V: TRBV6-1
D: .
DNA: TGTGCCAGCGGGGGGTCTGGGGCCAACGTCCTGACTTTC
CDR3: CASGGSGANVLTF

J: TRBJ2-7
size: .
V: TRBV12-3/TRBV12-4
D: .
DNA: TGTGCCAGCAGGCTTAATAACTACGAGCAGTACTTC
CDR3: CASRLNNYEQYF

J: TRBJ2-3
size: .
V: TRBV3-1
D: TRBD1
DNA: TGTGCCAGCAGCCAAGAAGTAGGGTGTGACAGGGACACAGATACGCAGTATTTT
CDR3: CASSQEVGCDRDTDTQYF

J: TRBJ1-2
size: .
V: TRBV15
D: TRBD1
DNA: TGTGCCACCAGCAGGGAACGAGGGGGCGACTATGGCTACACCTTC
CDR3: CATSRERGGDYGYTF

J: TRBJ2-7
size: .
V: TRBV29-1
D: .
DNA: TGCAGCGTTGAATCTGAGGCAACCTACGAGCAGTACTTC
CDR3: CSVESEATYEQYF

J: TRBJ2-7
size: .
V: TRBV20-1
D: TRBD1
DNA: TGCAGTGCCTACGGACAGGGAGACTACGAGCAGTACTTC
CDR3: CSAYGQGDYEQYF

J: TRBJ2-1
size: .
V: TRBV29-1
D: .
DNA: TGCAGCGTCGCCGACGACAGGCGGCTGTACAATGAGCAGTTCTTC
CDR3: CSVADDRRLYNEQFF

J: TRBJ2-5
size: .
V: TRBV20-1
D: .
DNA: TGCAGTGCAAGGACCCCGGGCGGGGAGACCCAGTACTTC
CDR3: CSARTPGGETQYF

J: TRBJ2-2
size: .
V: TRBV29-1
D: .
DNA: TGCAGCGTTGAACGGGGTGGCGGGGAGCTGTTTTTT
CDR3: CSVERGGGELFF

J: TRBJ2-5
size: once
V: TRBV11-2
D: .
DNA: TGTGCCAGCAGCTTAGTTACGTTAGAGACCCAGTACTTC
CDR3: CASSLVTLETQYF

J: TRBJ2-5
size: .
V: TRBV25-1
D: TRBD2
DNA: TGTGCCAGCAGTGATCTAGCGGGCCACCAAGAGACCCAGTACTTC
CDR3: CASSDLAGHQETQYF

J: TRBJ2-7
size: .
V: TRBV20-1
D: .
DNA: TGCAGTGCTAGCGGTGCGTTTGGGGAGCAGTACTTC
CDR3: CSASGAFGEQYF

J: TRBJ2-3
size: once
V: TRBV2
D: .
DNA: TGTGCCAGCAGTGAACGCCAGTATCTTATCGCGCAGTATTTT
CDR3: CASSERQYLIAQYF

J: TRBJ2-5
size: .
V: TRBV9
D: TRBD1
DNA: TGTGCCAGCAGCCCAGGGACAGGGGGTCGAGGCCAAGAGACCCAGTACTTC
CDR3: CASSPGTGGRGQETQYF

J: TRBJ2-4
size: once
V: TRBV3-1
D: .
DNA: TGTGCCAGCAGCCAAGCCGGGGCTGCCAAAAACATTCAGTACTTC
CDR3: CASSQAGAAKNIQYF

J: TRBJ2-7
size: .
V: TRBV27
D: TRBD1
DNA: TGTGCCAGCAAATTGACTGACAGGGGGCGCTACGAGCAGTACTTC
CDR3: CASKLTDRGRYEQYF

J: TRBJ2-4
size: .
V: TRBV7-9
D: .
DNA: TGTGCCAGCAGCTTTACCCAACCAAAAAACATTCAGTACTTC
CDR3: CASSFTQPKNIQYF

J: TRBJ1-3
size: .
V: TRBV29-1
D: .
DNA: TGCAGCGTTGCGGCGACAGCTGGAAACACCATATATTTT
CDR3: CSVAATAGNTIYF

J: TRBJ2-1
size: .
V: TRBV12-3/TRBV12-4
D: TRBD2
DNA: TGTGCCAGCAACAATAAGCGGGAGGGGTTCTCCAATGAGCAGTTCTTC
CDR3: CASNNKREGFSNEQFF

J: TRBJ1-5
size: .
V: TRBV3-1
D: .
DNA: TGTGCCAGCAGCCAAAACTCGGATCAGCCCCAGCATTTT
CDR3: CASSQNSDQPQHF

J: TRBJ2-3
size: .
V: TRBV7-2
D: TRBD1
DNA: TGTGCCAGCAGCCTCGGGACAGGCACAGATACGCAGTATTTT
CDR3: CASSLGTGTDTQYF

J: TRBJ1-5
size: .
V: TRBV3-1
D: TRBD1
DNA: TGTGCCAGCAGCCACGGCCACAGGGGGCAAAATCAGCCCCAGCATTTT
CDR3: CASSHGHRGQNQPQHF

J: TRBJ2-7
size: .
V: TRBV12-5
D: .
DNA: TGTGCTAGTGGGTCCAGTCCTACGGAGCAGTACTTC
CDR3: CASGSSPTEQYF

J: TRBJ2-3
size: .
V: TRBV2
D: TRBD1
DNA: TGTGCCAGCAGCCCGGGACAGAGCTACACAGATACGCAGTATTTT
CDR3: CASSPGQSYTDTQYF

J: TRBJ2-4
size: .
V: TRBV12-3/TRBV12-4
D: .
DNA: TGTGCCAGCACAGTTCAGGGTTCGAACATTCAGTACTTC
CDR3: CASTVQGSNIQYF

J: TRBJ2-1
size: .
V: TRBV6-5
D: TRBD2
DNA: TGTGCCAGCAGTTCCCTAGCGGGAGTCGTACGCGATGAGCAGTTCTTC
CDR3: CASSSLAGVVRDEQFF

J: TRBJ2-3
size: .
V: TRBV29-1
D: .
DNA: TGCAGCGTGGATTCACGACTGGCCGAGACAGATACGCAGTATTTT
CDR3: CSVDSRLAETDTQYF

J: TRBJ2-7
size: .
V: TRBV10-3
D: .
DNA: TGTGCCATCAGTGAGTCGGAGCGGGCCGAGCAGTACTTC
CDR3: CAISESERAEQYF

J: TRBJ2-5
size: .
V: TRBV30
D: .
DNA: TGTGCCTGGAGGACCGCCGGAGGGCGGGAGACCCAGTACTTC
CDR3: CAWRTAGGRETQYF

J: TRBJ1-1
size: .
V: TRBV2
D: .
DNA: TGTGCCAGCAAAACAGGGTGGTTCACTGAAGCTTTCTTT
CDR3: CASKTGWFTEAFF

J: TRBJ2-5
size: .
V: TRBV5-4
D: TRBD1
DNA: TGTGCCAGCAGCGCCAAGACAGGGGCCGGGCTCGTAATAGGGGAGACCCAGTACTTC
CDR3: CASSAKTGAGLVIGETQYF

J: TRBJ2-1
size: .
V: TRBV9
D: TRBD1
DNA: TGTGCCAGCGGAAAACAGGGGGCCCCGTACAATGAGCAGTTCTTC
CDR3: CASGKQGAPYNEQFF

J: TRBJ1-5
size: once
V: TRBV28
D: .
DNA: TGTGCCAGCAGTTTAGGGGGCGGTCGTAGCAATCAGCCCCAGCATTTT
CDR3: CASSLGGGRSNQPQHF

J: TRBJ2-5
size: .
V: TRBV14
D: .
DNA: TGTGCCAGCAGCCAAGAATGGAGCCAAGAGACCCAGTACTTC
CDR3: CASSQEWSQETQYF

J: TRBJ2-1
size: .
V: TRBV7-2
D: .
DNA: TGTGCCAGCAGCCGACGACAGCCTGACTTACAGTTCTTC
CDR3: CASSRRQPDLQFF

J: TRBJ1-1
size: .
V: TRBV7-3
D: .
DNA: TGTGCCAGCAGCTTAGATTCGAACACTGAAGCTTTCTTT
CDR3: CASSLDSNTEAFF

J: TRBJ1-6
size: .
V: TRBV7-9
D: TRBD1
DNA: TGTGCCAGCAGCTTATTTGCCGGGACAGGTGATTCACCCCTCCACTTT
CDR3: CASSLFAGTGDSPLHF

J: TRBJ2-7
size: .
V: TRBV18
D: .
DNA: TGTGCCAGCTCACCAATGGGGGGTCAGGTCGGCTACGAGCAGTACTTC
CDR3: CASSPMGGQVGYEQYF

J: TRBJ2-4
size: .
V: TRBV19
D: TRBD2
DNA: TGTGCCATCCCTAGCGGGGGGGCCAAAAACATTCAGTACTTC
CDR3: CAIPSGGAKNIQYF

J: TRBJ2-3
size: .
V: TRBV6-4
D: TRBD2
DNA: TGTGCCAGCAGCCCCGAGACTAGCGGGAGGGGCGATACGCAGTATTTT
CDR3: CASSPETSGRGDTQYF

J: TRBJ2-5
size: .
V: TRBV2
D: .
DNA: TGTGCCAGCAGGAGGACCCAAATAGCGGAGACCCAGTACTTC
CDR3: CASRRTQIAETQYF

J: TRBJ2-3
size: .
V: TRBV3-1
D: TRBD2
DNA: TGTGCCAGCAGCCAAGGAGCGGGGGGGCCTGGAGATACGCAGTATTTT
CDR3: CASSQGAGGPGDTQYF

J: TRBJ2-1
size: .
V: TRBV9
D: TRBD1
DNA: TGTGCCAGCAGCACCAGGGGAGGACAGGGCTGGGATGAGCAGTTCTTC
CDR3: CASSTRGGQGWDEQFF

J: TRBJ2-7
size: .
V: TRBV7-7
D: TRBD1
DNA: TGTGCTAGCAGCCCCTATGAGGACAGGGTCAACGAGCAGTACTTC
CDR3: CASSPYEDRVNEQYF

J: TRBJ2-4
size: .
V: TRBV27
D: .
DNA: TGTGCCAGCAGTTTTCTTGTGTCAGGGAGCGCCAAAAACATTCAGTACTTC
CDR3: CASSFLVSGSAKNIQYF

J: TRBJ2-3
size: .
V: TRBV7-8
D: .
DNA: TGTGCCAGCAGCTTAGTGGGCGTTGGCACAGATACGCAGTATTTT
CDR3: CASSLVGVGTDTQYF

J: TRBJ2-7
size: .
V: TRBV7-9
D: .
DNA: TGTGCCAGCAGCCCAGACAGGCAGGCCTACGAGCAGTACTTC
CDR3: CASSPDRQAYEQYF

J: TRBJ1-4
size: .
V: TRBV30
D: .
DNA: TGTGCCTTGCTAACAGGGAATGAAAAACTGTTTTTT
CDR3: CALLTGNEKLFF

J: TRBJ2-1
size: few
V: TRBV24-1
D: .
DNA: TGTGCCACCAGTGCGAGGGCGTCGCATGAGCAGTTCTTC
CDR3: CATSARASHEQFF

J: TRBJ2-3
size: .
V: TRBV3-1
D: .
DNA: TGTGCCAGCAGCCCTGGTCGAGTAACAGATACGCAGTATTTT
CDR3: CASSPGRVTDTQYF